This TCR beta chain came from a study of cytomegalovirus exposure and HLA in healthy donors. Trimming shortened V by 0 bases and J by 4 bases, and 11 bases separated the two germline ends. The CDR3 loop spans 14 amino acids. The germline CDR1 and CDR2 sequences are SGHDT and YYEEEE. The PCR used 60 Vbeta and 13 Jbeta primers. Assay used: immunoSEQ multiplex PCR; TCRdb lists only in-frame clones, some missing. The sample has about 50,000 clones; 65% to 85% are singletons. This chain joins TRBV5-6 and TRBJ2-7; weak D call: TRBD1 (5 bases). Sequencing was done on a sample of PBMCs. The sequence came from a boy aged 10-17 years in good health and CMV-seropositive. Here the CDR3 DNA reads TGTGCCAGCAGCTTGGTCCAGGGTGGGTACGAGCAGTACTTC. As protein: CASSLVQGGYEQYF.